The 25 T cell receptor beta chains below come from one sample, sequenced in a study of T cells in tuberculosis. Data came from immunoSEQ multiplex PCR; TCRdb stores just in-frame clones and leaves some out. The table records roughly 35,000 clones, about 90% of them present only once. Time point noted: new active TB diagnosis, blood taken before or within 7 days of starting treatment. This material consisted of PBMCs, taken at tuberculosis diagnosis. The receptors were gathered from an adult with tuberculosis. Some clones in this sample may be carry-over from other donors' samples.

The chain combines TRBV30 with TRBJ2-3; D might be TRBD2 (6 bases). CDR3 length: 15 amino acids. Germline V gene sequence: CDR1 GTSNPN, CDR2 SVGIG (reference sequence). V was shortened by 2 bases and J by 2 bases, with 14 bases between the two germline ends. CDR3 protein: CAWSLISGYTDTQYF. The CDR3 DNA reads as TGTGCCTGGAGTTTGATTAGCGGCTACACAGATACGCAGTATTTT.

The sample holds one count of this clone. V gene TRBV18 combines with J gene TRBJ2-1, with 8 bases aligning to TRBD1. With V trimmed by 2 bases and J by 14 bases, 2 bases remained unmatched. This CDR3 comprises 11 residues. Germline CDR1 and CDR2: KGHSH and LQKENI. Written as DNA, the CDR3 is TGTGCCAGCTCACCATACAGGGGGAAGTTCTTC. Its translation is CASSPYRGKFF.

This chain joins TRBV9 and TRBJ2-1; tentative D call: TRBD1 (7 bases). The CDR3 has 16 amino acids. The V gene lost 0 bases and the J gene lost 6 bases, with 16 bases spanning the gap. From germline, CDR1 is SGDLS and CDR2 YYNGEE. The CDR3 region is CASSVGGDSLLNEQFF. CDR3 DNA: TGTGCCAGCAGCGTAGGGGGGGACAGCCTACTCAATGAGCAGTTCTTC.

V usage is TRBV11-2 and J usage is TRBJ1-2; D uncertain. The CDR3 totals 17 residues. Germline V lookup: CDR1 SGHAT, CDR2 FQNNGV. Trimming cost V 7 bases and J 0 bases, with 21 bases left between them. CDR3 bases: TGTGCCAGCACCCCAGCGGGAATACCGTTCTCTAACTATGGCTACACCTTC. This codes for CASTPAGIPFSNYGYTF.

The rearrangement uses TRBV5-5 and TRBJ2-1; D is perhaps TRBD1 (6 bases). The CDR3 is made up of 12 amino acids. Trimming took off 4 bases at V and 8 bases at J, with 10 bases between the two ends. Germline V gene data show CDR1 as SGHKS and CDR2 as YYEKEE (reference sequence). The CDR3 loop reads CASSQTGHEQFF. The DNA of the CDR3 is TGTGCCAGCAGCCAGACAGGACATGAGCAGTTCTTC.

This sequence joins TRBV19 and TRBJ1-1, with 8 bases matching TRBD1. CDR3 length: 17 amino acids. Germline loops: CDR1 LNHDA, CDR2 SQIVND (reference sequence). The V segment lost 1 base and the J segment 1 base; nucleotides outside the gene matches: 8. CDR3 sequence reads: CASSIGQGALGNTEAFF. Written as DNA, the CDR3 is TGTGCCAGTAGTATAGGGCAGGGGGCTCTCGGGAACACTGAAGCTTTCTTT.

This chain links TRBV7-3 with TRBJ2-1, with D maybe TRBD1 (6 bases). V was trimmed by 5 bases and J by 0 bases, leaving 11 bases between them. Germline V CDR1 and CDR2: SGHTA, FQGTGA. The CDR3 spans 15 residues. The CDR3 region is CASSLDRLSYNEQFF. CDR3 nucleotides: TGTGCCAGCAGCCTCGACAGGCTCTCCTACAATGAGCAGTTCTTC.

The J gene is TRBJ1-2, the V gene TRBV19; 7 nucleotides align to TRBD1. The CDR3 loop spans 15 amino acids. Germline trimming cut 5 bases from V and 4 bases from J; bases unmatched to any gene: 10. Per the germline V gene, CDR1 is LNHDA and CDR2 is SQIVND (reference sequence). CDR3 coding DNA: TGTGCCAGTAGTCGCCGACAGGGTAGTGCCTATGGCTACACCTTC. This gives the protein CASSRRQGSAYGYTF. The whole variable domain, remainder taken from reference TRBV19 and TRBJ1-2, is DGGITQSPKYLFRKEGQNVTLSCEQNLNHDAMYWYRQDPGQGLRLIYYSQIVNDFQKGDIAEGYSVSREKKESFPLTVTSAQKNPTAFYLCASSRRQGSAYGYTFGSGTRLTVV.

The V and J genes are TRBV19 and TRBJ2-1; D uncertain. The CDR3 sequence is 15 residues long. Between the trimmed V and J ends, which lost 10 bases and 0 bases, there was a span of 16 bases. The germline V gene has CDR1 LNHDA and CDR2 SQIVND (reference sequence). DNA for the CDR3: TGTGCCACCACCCCCTCTCACAGCTCCTACAATGAGCAGTTCTTC. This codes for CATTPSHSSYNEQFF.

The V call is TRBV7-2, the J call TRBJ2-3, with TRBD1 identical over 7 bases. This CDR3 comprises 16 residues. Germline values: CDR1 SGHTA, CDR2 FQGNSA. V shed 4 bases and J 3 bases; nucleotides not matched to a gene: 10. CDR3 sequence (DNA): TGTGCCAGCAGCTCCCTAGAGGGACAGACGACAGATACGCAGTATTTT. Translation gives CASSSLEGQTTDTQYF.

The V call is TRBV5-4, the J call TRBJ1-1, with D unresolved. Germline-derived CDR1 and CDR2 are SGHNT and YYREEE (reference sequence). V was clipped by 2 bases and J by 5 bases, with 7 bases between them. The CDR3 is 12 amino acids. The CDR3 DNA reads TGTGCCAGCAGCTTCGCGACTACTGAAGCTTTCTTT. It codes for CASSFATTEAFF.

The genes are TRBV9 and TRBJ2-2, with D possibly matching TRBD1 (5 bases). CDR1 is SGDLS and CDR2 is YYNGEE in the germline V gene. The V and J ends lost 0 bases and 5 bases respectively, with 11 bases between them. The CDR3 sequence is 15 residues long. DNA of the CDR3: TGTGCCAGCAGCGTAGGAAGGGGCCGGACCGGGGAGCTGTTTTTT. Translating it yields CASSVGRGRTGELFF.

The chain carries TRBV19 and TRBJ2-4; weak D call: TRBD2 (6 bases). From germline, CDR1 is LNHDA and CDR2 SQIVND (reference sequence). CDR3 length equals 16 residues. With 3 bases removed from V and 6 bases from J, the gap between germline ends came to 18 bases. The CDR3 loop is CASSIPGLPLGNIQYF. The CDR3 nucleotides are TGTGCCAGTAGTATCCCGGGACTCCCCCTGGGAAACATTCAGTACTTC.

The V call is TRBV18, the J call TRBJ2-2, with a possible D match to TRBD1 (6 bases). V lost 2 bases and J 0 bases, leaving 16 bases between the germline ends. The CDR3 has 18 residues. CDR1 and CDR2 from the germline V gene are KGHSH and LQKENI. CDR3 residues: CASSPVTGQSANTGELFF. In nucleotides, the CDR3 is TGTGCCAGCTCACCAGTGACAGGTCAGAGCGCGAACACCGGGGAGCTGTTTTTT.

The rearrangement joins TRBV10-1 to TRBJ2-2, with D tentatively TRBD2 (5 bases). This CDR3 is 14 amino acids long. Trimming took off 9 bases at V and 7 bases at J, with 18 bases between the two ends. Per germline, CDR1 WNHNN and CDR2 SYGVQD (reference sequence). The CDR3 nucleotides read TGCGCCAGGCCGCCGGGAATCAAGGGCGGGGAGCTGTTTTTT. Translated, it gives CARPPGIKGGELFF.

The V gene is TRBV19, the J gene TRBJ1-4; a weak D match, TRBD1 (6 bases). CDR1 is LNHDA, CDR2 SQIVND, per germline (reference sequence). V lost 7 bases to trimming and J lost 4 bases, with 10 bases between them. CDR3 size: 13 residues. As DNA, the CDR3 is TGTGCCAGTAAGGACAGCTTTAATGAAAAACTGTTTTTT. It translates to CASKDSFNEKLFF.

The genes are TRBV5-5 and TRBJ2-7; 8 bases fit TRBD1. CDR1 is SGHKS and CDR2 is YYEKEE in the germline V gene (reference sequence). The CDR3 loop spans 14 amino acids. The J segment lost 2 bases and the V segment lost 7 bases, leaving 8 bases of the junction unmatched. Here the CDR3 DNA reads TGTGCCAGCCTACGGACAGGGTCCCCCTACGAGCAGTACTTC. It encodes CASLRTGSPYEQYF.

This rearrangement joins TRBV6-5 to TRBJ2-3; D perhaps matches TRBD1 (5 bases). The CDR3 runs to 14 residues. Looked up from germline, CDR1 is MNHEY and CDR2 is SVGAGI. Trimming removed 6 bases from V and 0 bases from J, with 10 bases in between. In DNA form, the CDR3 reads TGTGCCAGCAGCCTCAGGGATAGCACAGATACGCAGTATTTT. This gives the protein CASSLRDSTDTQYF.

The CDR3 bases are TGTGCCAGCAGCAGGCGACAGGGGGCTAACACCGGGGAGCTGTTTTTT. It translates to CASSRRQGANTGELFF. The chain employs TRBV9 and TRBJ2-2; TRBD1 aligns across 10 bases. This CDR3 region has 16 residues. With 4 bases clipped from V and 2 bases from J, the junction kept 5 bases outside the gene matches. Germline-derived CDR1 and CDR2 are SGDLS and YYNGEE. Full variable domain (remainder filled in from reference TRBV9 and TRBJ2-2): DSGVTQTPKHLITATGQRVTLRCSPRSGDLSVYWYQQSLDQGLQFLIQYYNGEERAKGNILERFSAQQFPDLHSELNLSSLELGDSALYFCASSRRQGANTGELFFGEGSRLTVL.

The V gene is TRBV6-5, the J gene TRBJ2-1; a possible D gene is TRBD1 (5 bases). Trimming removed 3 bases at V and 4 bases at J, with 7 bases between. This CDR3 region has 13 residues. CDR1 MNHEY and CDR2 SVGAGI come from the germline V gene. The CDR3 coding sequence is TGTGCCAGCAGTTATAACAGGTACAATGAGCAGTTCTTC. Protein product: CASSYNRYNEQFF.

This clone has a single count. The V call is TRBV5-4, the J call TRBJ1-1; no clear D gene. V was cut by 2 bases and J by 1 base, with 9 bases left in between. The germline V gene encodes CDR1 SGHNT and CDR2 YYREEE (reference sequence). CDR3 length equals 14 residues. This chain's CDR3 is CASSFRSGNTEAFF. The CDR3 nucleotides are TGTGCCAGCAGCTTCCGGTCGGGGAACACTGAAGCTTTCTTT.

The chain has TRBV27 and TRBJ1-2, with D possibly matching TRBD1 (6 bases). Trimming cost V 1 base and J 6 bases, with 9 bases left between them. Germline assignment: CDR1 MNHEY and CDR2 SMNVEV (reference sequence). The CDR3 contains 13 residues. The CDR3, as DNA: TGTGCCAGCAGTTTATTAGGGGGTCATGGCTACACCTTC. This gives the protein CASSLLGGHGYTF.

DNA for the CDR3: TGCGCCAGCAGCTTGGTGGCGGGGAACACTGAAGCTTTCTTT. Its translation is CASSLVAGNTEAFF. The rearrangement joins TRBV5-1 to TRBJ1-1; the D is unclear. Germline V gene lookup returns CDR1 SGHRS and CDR2 YFSETQ. This CDR3 region has 14 residues. V lost 0 bases to trimming and J lost 1 base, with 7 bases between them.

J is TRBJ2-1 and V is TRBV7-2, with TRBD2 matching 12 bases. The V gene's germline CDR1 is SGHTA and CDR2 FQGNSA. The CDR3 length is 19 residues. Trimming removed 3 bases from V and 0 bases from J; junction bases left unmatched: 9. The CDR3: CASSFSNLAGGSSYNEQFF. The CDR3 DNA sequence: TGTGCCAGCAGCTTCTCAAATCTAGCGGGGGGGAGCTCCTACAATGAGCAGTTCTTC.

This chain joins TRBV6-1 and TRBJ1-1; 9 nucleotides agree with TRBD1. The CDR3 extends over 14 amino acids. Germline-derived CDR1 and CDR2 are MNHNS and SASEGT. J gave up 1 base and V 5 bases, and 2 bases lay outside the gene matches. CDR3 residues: CASSRTGANTEAFF. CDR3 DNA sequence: TGTGCCAGCAGTAGGACAGGGGCGAACACTGAAGCTTTCTTT.